The 10 T cell receptor beta chains below all came from one sample that was sequenced in a study of cytomegalovirus exposure and HLA in healthy donors. Method: immunoSEQ multiplex PCR; TCRdb's copy keeps in-frame clones and lacks some. The data show about 170,000 clones, around nine tenths seen once. Sample: PBMCs. All receptors come from a man aged 18 to 35 in good health and CMV-seropositive.

The chain has TRBV7-8 and TRBJ2-7; D perhaps matches TRBD1 (6 bases). The CDR3 covers 14 residues. V lost 7 bases to trimming and J lost 2 bases, with 15 bases between them. Germline V gene data show CDR1 as SGHVS and CDR2 as FQNEAQ. The CDR3 nucleotides read TGTGCCAGCAACACAGGGAACCCACCCTACGAGCAGTACTTC. Translated: CASNTGNPPYEQYF.

This chain uses TRBV13 with TRBJ1-4; D is unclear. This CDR3 is 13 amino acids long. Germline CDR1 is PRHDT and CDR2 is FYEKMQ (reference sequence). V shed 5 bases and J shed 11 bases, with 15 bases lying between them. The CDR3 nucleotides read TGTGCCAGCAGCGGGCCAGGCCGCCCTAAACTGTTTTTT. Amino acids: CASSGPGRPKLFF.

J is TRBJ1-1 and V is TRBV6-5; no definite D call. V was clipped by 4 bases and J by 0 bases, with 6 bases between them. CDR3 length: 13 amino acids. CDR1 and CDR2 from the germline V gene are MNHEY and SVGAGI. This CDR3 is CASSSHVNTEAFF. In DNA form, the CDR3 reads TGTGCCAGCAGTTCCCATGTGAACACTGAAGCTTTCTTT.

This clone appeared a single time. The rearrangement joins TRBV19 to TRBJ2-3; D perhaps matches TRBD2 (6 bases). Germline lookup yields CDR1 LNHDA and CDR2 SQIVND (reference sequence). This CDR3 spans 16 amino acids. V gave up 6 bases and J gave up 0 bases, with 16 bases separating them. The CDR3: CASSALPGLSTDTQYF. DNA of the CDR3: TGTGCCAGTAGCGCCCTCCCGGGACTTAGCACAGATACGCAGTATTTT.

This clone was seen just once. The chain links TRBV5-8 to TRBJ2-1; TRBD1 matches 8 bases. The trim removed 5 bases at V and 6 bases at J, leaving 13 bases unmatched. Germline CDR1 is SGHTS and CDR2 is YDEGEE. This CDR3 is built from 16 residues. In nucleotides, the CDR3 is TGTGCCAGCAGTTCCTGGACAGGGACGACCGCCAATGAGCAGTTCTTC. It yields the protein CASSSWTGTTANEQFF.

The chain links TRBV6-5 to TRBJ2-6; D ambiguous. Trimming removed 6 bases at V and 0 bases at J, with 6 bases between. The germline V gene encodes CDR1 MNHEY and CDR2 SVGAGI. This CDR3 contains 14 residues. This CDR3 is CASSLSSGANVLTF. Written as DNA, the CDR3 is TGTGCCAGCAGCCTGAGCTCTGGGGCCAACGTCCTGACTTTC.

The chain recombines TRBV18 with TRBJ2-7; 8 bases align to TRBD2. Unmatched junction bases numbered 7, after V lost 4 bases and J lost 2 bases. The V gene's germline CDR1 is KGHSH and CDR2 LQKENI. CDR3 length: 15 residues. CDR3 in amino acids: CASSQTSGRPYEQYF. The CDR3 DNA reads TGTGCCAGCTCACAAACTAGCGGCCGACCCTACGAGCAGTACTTC.

The rearrangement joins TRBV7-3 to TRBJ2-1; 8 bases line up with TRBD1. CDR3 length equals 15 residues. The germline V gene encodes CDR1 SGHTA and CDR2 FQGTGA. Trimming removed 5 bases from V and 3 bases from J; junction bases left unmatched: 6. CDR3 DNA sequence: TGTGCCAGCAGCCACGGTGGGACAGGCTACAATGAGCAGTTCTTC. It specifies CASSHGGTGYNEQFF.

This sequence joins TRBV11-2 and TRBJ1-2, with 9 bases fitting TRBD1. After removal of 2 bases from V and 7 bases from J, the junction contained 5 bases not matched to a gene. CDR3 length equals 14 residues. Looked up from germline, CDR1 is SGHAT and CDR2 is FQNNGV. The CDR3 DNA reads as TGTGCCAGCAGCTTAAGGGGACAGGGACCTGGCTACACCTTC. Amino acids: CASSLRGQGPGYTF. The whole variable domain, remainder taken from reference TRBV11-2 and TRBJ1-2, is EAGVAQSPRYKIIEKRQSVAFWCNPISGHATLYWYQQILGQGPKLLIQFQNNGVVDDSQLPKDRFSAERLKGVDSTLKIQPAKLEDSAVYLCASSLRGQGPGYTFGSGTRLTVV.

The V call is TRBV7-2, the J call TRBJ2-1; 9 nucleotides line up with TRBD2. V shed 4 bases and J 9 bases; nucleotides not matched to a gene: 4. There are 13 residues in the CDR3. Germline V gene lookup returns CDR1 SGHTA and CDR2 FQGNSA. CDR3 sequence reads: CASSSQTSGEQFF. The CDR3 nucleotides read TGTGCCAGCAGCTCCCAGACTAGCGGTGAGCAGTTCTTC.